This T cell receptor (beta chain) was sequenced during a study of CD8 T cells in Susac syndrome. RNA in amounts of roughly 0.5 to 1 ug was reverse transcribed with random hexamers. A single record per CDR3 protein comes from TCRdb applying MiXCR to the immunoSEQ multiplex PCR reads. The repertoire holds about 130,000 distinct CDR3 sequences, 80% seen once, with roughly 0.5% in the top ten. About this clonotype itself: At one end the junction does not follow the germline gene, possibly because of a read error.

Germline V gene lookup returns CDR1 MNHNY and CDR2 SVGAGI (reference sequence). The CDR3 has 13 residues. This TCR derives from a human donor with multiple sclerosis. Sequencing was done on a sample of CD8+ T cells from PBMCs. The rearrangement links TRBV6-6 to TRBJ1-4; D remains unclear. CDR3 region: CASSDLLDTGGVF. In DNA, the CDR3 is TGTGCCAGCAGTGACCTACTCGACACCGGCGGCGTTTTT.